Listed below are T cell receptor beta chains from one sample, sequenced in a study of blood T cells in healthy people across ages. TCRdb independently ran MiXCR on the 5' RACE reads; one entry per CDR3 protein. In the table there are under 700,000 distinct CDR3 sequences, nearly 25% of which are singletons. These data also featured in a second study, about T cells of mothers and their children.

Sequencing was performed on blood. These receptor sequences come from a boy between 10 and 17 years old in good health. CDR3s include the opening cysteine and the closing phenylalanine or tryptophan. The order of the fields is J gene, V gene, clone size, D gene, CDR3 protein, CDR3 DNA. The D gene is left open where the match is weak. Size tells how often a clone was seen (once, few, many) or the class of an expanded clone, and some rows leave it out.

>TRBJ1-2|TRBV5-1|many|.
CASSLDRSYGYTF
TGCGCCAGCAGCTTGGATCGGTCCTATGGCTACACCTTC
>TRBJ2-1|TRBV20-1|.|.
CSARRGRNHYNEQFF
TGCAGTGCTAGGAGGGGCAGAAACCACTACAATGAGCAGTTCTTC
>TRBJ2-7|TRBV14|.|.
CASSRAGVYEQYF
TGTGCCAGCAGCCGAGCGGGTGTCTACGAGCAGTACTTC
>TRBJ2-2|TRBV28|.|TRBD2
CASSPGTSGRTGELFF
TGTGCCAGCAGTCCCGGGACTAGCGGGAGGACCGGGGAGCTGTTTTTT
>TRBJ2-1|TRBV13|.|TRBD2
CASSTVAGNVGNEQFF
TGCGCCAGCAGCACCGTAGCGGGAAACGTAGGGAATGAGCAGTTCTTC
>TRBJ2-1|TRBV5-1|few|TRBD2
CASSLAGTGGPAGFF
TGCGCCAGCAGCTTGGCCGGAACGGGAGGTCCGGCGGGGTTCTTC
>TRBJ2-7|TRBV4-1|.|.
CASSPQGHEQYF
TGCGCCAGCAGCCCCCAGGGCCACGAGCAGTACTTC
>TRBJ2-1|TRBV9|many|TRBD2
CASSPREKSYNEQFF
TGTGCCAGCAGCCCGCGGGAGAAATCCTACAATGAGCAGTTCTTC
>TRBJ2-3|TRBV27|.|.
CASSPRQPSSGDTQYF
TGTGCCAGCAGTCCCCGACAGCCTAGCAGTGGAGATACGCAGTATTTT
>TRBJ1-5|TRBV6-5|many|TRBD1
CASSSGQGAKPQHF
TGTGCCAGCAGTTCAGGACAGGGGGCGAAGCCCCAGCATTTT
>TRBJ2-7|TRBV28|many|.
CASSGPTSYEQYF
TGTGCCAGCTCCGGGCCGACCTCCTACGAGCAGTACTTC
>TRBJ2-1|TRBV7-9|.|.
CASSLRALLAPEQFF
TGTGCCAGCAGCTTACGGGCCCTACTCGCCCCCGAGCAGTTCTTC
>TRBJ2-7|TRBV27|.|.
CASSFWPEQYF
TGTGCCAGCAGTTTTTGGCCCGAGCAGTACTTC
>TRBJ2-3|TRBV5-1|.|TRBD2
CASSWGLPDTDTQYF
TGCGCCAGCAGCTGGGGACTACCTGACACAGATACGCAGTATTTT
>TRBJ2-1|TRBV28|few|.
CASSLRLEGGTQGQFF
TGTGCCAGCAGCCTCAGACTAGAGGGAGGCACACAAGGTCAGTTCTTC
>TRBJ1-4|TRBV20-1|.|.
CSARDPSGMGLFF
TGCAGTGCTAGAGATCCGTCTGGGATGGGACTGTTTTTT
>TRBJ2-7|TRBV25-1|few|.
CASSLTEVSYEQYF
TGCGCCAGCAGTCTAACGGAGGTATCCTACGAGCAGTACTTC
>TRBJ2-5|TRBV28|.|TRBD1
CASSSGGQGKETQYF
TGTGCCAGCAGTTCCGGTGGACAGGGGAAGGAGACCCAGTACTTC
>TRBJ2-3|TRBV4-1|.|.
CASSQPDVAYTQYF
TGCGCCAGCAGCCAACCGGACGTGGCGTATACGCAGTATTTT
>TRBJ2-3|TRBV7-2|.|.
CASSGDLSGYTDTQYF
TGTGCCAGCAGCGGAGACCTAAGCGGCTACACAGATACGCAGTATTTT
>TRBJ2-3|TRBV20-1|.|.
CSARTVVGQGDTQYF
TGCAGTGCTAGAACGGTTGTGGGGCAGGGTGATACGCAGTATTTT
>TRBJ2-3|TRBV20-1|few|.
CSARGTPGWGGRGDTQYF
TGCAGTGCTAGAGGAACCCCAGGATGGGGGGGCCGAGGAGATACGCAGTATTTT
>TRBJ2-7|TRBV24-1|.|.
CATQAPNSNEQYF
TGTGCCACCCAGGCCCCTAACTCCAACGAGCAGTACTTC
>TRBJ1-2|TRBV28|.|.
CASISAAGGRGGYTF
TGTGCCAGCATTTCCGCGGCGGGGGGCCGCGGTGGCTACACCTTC
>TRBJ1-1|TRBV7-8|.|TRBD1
CASSSQGDTEAFF
TGTGCCAGCAGCTCTCAGGGGGACACTGAAGCTTTCTTT
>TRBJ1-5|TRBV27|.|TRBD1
CASSLFGQGDQPQHF
TGTGCCAGCAGTTTATTCGGACAGGGGGATCAGCCCCAGCATTTT
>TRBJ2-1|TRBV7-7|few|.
CASSLGPHNEQFF
TGTGCTAGCAGCTTAGGACCTCACAATGAGCAGTTCTTC
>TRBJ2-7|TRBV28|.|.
CASTSTGEQYF
TGTGCCAGCACCTCAACGGGGGAGCAGTACTTC
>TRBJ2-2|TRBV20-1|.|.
CSARGGWDTGELFF
TGCAGTGCTAGAGGAGGGTGGGACACCGGGGAGCTGTTTTTT
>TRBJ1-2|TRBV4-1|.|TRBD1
CASSLGTGGGYAYTF
TGCGCCAGCAGCCTCGGGACAGGGGGAGGGTATGCCTACACCTTC
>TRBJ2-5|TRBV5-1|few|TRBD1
CASSPEGGTVQETQYF
TGCGCCAGCAGCCCGGAAGGTGGGACAGTGCAAGAGACCCAGTACTTC
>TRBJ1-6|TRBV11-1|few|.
CASSASAYNSPLHF
TGTGCCAGCAGCGCCAGCGCCTATAATTCACCCCTCCACTTT
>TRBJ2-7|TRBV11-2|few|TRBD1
CASSRLDREGQYF
TGTGCCAGCAGCCGTCTCGACAGGGAAGGGCAGTACTTC
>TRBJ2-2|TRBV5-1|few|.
CASSLGTNQNTGELFF
TGCGCCAGCAGCTTGGGGACCAACCAGAACACCGGGGAGCTGTTTTTT
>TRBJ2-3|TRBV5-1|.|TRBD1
CASSLRTGASTDTQYF
TGCGCCAGCAGCTTGCGGACAGGGGCGAGCACAGATACGCAGTATTTT
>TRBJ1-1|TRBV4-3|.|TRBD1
CASSQTGGARGTEAFF
TGCGCCAGCAGCCAAACAGGGGGCGCCCGTGGCACTGAAGCTTTCTTT
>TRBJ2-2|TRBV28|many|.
CASSLAPGGGTGELFF
TGTGCCAGCAGTTTAGCTCCCGGGGGAGGAACCGGGGAGCTGTTTTTT
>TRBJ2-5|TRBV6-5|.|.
CASSALETQYF
TGTGCCAGCAGCGCCCTGGAGACCCAGTACTTC
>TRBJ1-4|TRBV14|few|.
CASSQTHLAEKLFF
TGTGCCAGCAGCCAAACTCATTTGGCGGAAAAACTGTTTTTT
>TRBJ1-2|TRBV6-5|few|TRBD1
CASSYSRAGQGWGYTF
TGTGCCAGCAGTTACTCGAGGGCGGGACAGGGATGGGGCTACACCTTC
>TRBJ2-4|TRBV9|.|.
CASSAEDSAMYF
TGTGCCAGCAGCGCCGAGGACAGTGCCATGTACTTC
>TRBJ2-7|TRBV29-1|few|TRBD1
CSVYGRTGAHEQYF
TGCAGCGTTTATGGTAGGACAGGGGCTCACGAGCAGTACTTC
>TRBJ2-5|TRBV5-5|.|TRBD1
CASSFDRGQETQYF
TGTGCCAGCAGCTTTGACAGGGGGCAAGAGACCCAGTACTTC